The TCR beta chain described here comes from a study of tumor-infiltrating lymphocytes in localized non-small cell lung cancer (dated by TCRdb to the early 2020s). Context from the whole study: Several histologies were represented in the cohort, which also included both smokers and never-smokers as well as patients whose samples were collected after neoadjuvant chemotherapy. From each patient came resected tumor tissue plus uninvolved lung tissue from that same patient, and the uninvolved lung tissue was described as non-adjacent to the tumor. Flow cytometry, multiplex immunofluorescence, RNA-seq, exome sequencing and proteomics were applied to the same patients as TCR sequencing, which was one of several integrated assays. The overall ICON cohort comprised 160 or so surgical patients with localized non-small cell lung cancer whose tumors were resected. A total of more than 50 patients were part of the paired comparison of immunoSEQ T-cell fraction between tumor and uninvolved lung.

TCR sequencing with the immunoSEQ assay provided the T-cell fraction in tumor and uninvolved lung tissue. Concerning the study's data processing: For survival analysis, patients were divided into high (upper tertile) and low (lower two tertiles) T-cell fraction groups, which were compared by log-rank test. A signed-rank test was used to check for differences in T-cell fraction between paired tumor and uninvolved lung. TCRdb carries this immuneACCESS record with in-frame sequences only. Its versions omit some clonotypes, under half of them owing to an unresolved V gene in the studies checked, with the rest unexplained. V and J calls and clone size are given by that table; D and trimming were obtained from the DNA. The table for this sample lists 20,000 to 30,000 clones; roughly 69% of them were counted only once. Roughly 14% of the sample belongs to the ten largest clones. The CDR3 runs 13 amino acids, cysteine and phenylalanine included. Only the CDR3 DNA stays, 39 bases, in frame from base 1. For this chain, trimming is 4 bases at the V end and 4 bases at the J end, and the number of junction bases without a gene match is 4. Based on the germline V gene, the CDR1 and CDR2 sequences are SQVTM and ANQGSEA.

Enrollment in ICON was initiated in early 2016, and the last patient was enrolled in 2018. Fresh tumor and matched uninvolved tissue for in-depth immune analyses, including TCR sequencing, were collected from a subcohort of under 85 patients. DNA isolated from bulk tissue, without cell sorting, was used for TCR sequencing. This clone came up a few times. The target of this receptor is not known. No much larger clone is present one base from it, and per-base qualities are unavailable. The paper's findings and limits, for the study overall: Consistent with immunofluorescence CD3 counts, TCRbeta sequencing supported greater T cell infiltration in tumors than in uninvolved lung tissue. Because different pieces of the same tissue were used for different assays, technical variation could not be separated from intratumor heterogeneity. The TCR-derived T-cell fraction showed no difference between the flow cytometry-defined immunotypes IM1 (good prognosis) and IM2 (poor prognosis). No association of tumor T-cell fraction from TCR sequencing with recurrence-free survival was found (p = 0.61). Assay coverage differed among patients according to how much tissue was available, so only a subset of the cohort had TCR sequencing.

Sequenced: lung tumor tissue. The chain links TRBV29-1 with TRBJ2-7, with TRBD2 identical over 10 junction bases. The clonotype originates from a human donor with non-small cell lung cancer. The bases are TGCAGCGTTGTACTAGCGGGATGGTACGAGCAGTACTTC. Translated, it gives CSVVLAGWYEQYF.